This entry concerns a single T cell receptor (beta chain). This sample was taken from a study of blood T cells in healthy people across ages. The germline V gene has CDR1 DFQATT and CDR2 SNEGSKA (reference sequence). Trimming at V came to 3 bases and at J to 5 bases, leaving 6 bases not matched to a gene. The CDR3 is 13 residues long. PCR was performed a second time for about 7 to 12 cycles using a sample-barcoded 5' primer and a J-beta primer mix. Tags on each cDNA molecule came from a template-switch adaptor with 12 random nucleotides. TCRdb re-analysed the 5' RACE reads in MiXCR, keeping a single row per CDR3 protein. Here the sample spans over a million distinct CDR3 sequences, around 55% being singletons.

The gene calls are TRBV20-1 and TRBJ1-2, with 7 bases that match TRBD1. This sequence originates from a man aged 18-30 years in good health. The sample comprised blood. CDR3 coding DNA: TGCAGTGCTAGGAGGGGGCAAGAATATGGCTACACCTTC. Translation: CSARRGQEYGYTF.